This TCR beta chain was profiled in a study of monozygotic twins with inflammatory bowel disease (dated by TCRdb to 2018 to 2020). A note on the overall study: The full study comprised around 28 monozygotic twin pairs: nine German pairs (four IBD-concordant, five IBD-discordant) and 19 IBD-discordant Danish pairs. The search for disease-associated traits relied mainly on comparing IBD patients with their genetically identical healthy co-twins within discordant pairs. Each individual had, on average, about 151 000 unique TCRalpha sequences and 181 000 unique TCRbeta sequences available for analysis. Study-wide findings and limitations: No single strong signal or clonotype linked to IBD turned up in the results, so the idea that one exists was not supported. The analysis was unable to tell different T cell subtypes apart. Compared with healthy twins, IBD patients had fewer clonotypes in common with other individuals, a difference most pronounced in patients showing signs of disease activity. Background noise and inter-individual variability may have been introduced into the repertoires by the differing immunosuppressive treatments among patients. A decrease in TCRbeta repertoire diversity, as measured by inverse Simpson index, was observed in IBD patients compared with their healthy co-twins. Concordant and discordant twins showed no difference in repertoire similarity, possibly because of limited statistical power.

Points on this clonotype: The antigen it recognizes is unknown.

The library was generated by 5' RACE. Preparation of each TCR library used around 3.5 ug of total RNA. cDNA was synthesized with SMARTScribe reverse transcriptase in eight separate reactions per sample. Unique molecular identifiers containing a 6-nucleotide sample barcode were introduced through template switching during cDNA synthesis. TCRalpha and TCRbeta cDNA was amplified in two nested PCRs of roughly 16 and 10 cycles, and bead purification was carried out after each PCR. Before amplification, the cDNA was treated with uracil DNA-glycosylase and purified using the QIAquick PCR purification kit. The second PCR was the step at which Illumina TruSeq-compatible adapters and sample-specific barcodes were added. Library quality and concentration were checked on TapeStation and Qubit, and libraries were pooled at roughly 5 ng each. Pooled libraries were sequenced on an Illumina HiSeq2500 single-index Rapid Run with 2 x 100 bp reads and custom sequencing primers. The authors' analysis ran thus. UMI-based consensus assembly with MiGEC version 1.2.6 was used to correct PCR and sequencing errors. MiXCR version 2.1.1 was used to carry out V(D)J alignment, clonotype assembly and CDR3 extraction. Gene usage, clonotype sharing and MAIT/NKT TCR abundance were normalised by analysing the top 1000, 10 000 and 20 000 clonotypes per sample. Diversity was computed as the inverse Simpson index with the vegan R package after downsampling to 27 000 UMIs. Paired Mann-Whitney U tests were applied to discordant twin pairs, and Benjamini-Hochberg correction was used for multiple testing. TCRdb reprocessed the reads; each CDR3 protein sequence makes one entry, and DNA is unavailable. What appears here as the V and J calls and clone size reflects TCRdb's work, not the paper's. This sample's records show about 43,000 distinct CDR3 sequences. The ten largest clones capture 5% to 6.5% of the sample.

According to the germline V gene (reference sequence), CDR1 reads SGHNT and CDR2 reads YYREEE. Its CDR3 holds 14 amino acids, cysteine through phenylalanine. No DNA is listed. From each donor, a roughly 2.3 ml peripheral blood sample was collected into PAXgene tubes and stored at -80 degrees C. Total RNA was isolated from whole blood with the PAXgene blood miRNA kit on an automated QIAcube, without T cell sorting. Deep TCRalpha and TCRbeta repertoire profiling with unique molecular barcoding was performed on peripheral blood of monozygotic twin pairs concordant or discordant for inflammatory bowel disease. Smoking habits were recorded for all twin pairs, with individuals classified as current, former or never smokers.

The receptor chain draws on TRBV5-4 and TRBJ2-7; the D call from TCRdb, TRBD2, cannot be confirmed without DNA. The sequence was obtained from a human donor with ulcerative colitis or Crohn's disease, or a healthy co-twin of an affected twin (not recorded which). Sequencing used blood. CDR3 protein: CASSTSGSFLEQYF.